The 23 T cell receptor beta chains below were found in one sample sequenced in a study of T cell responses to AZD1222 COVID-19 vaccine. Here immunoSEQ multiplex PCR was the method, and the copy in TCRdb shows in-frame clones only, minus some. The sample yields 90,000 to 110,000 clones, roughly 82% seen once. The sequenced sample was peripheral blood, obtained on day 0 of AZD1222 vaccination. Receptors originate from an adult in good health.

This chain connects TRBV7-2 to TRBJ2-5, with 11 bases that match TRBD2. The CDR3 has 14 amino acids. CDR1 and CDR2 from the germline V gene are SGHTA and FQGNSA. The trim removed 6 bases at V and 3 bases at J, leaving 3 bases unmatched. Here the CDR3 reads CASRVAGGKETQYF. Written as DNA, the CDR3 is TGTGCCAGCAGGGTAGCGGGGGGGAAAGAGACCCAGTACTTC.

The chain joins TRBV12-3 or TRBV12-4 to TRBJ1-2; 7 nucleotides align to TRBD1. V lost 5 bases and J lost 8; bases outside the gene matches: 8. The CDR3 totals 13 residues. The CDR3 sequence is CASSLGTVGGYTF. The CDR3 DNA is TGTGCCAGCAGTCTCGGGACAGTCGGGGGCTACACCTTC.

This clone was seen only a few times. The chain couples TRBV7-9 to TRBJ2-1; 7 positions agree with TRBD2. The trim removed 5 bases at V and 5 bases at J, leaving 15 bases unmatched. Looked up from germline, CDR1 is SEHNR and CDR2 is FQNEAQ (reference sequence). This CDR3 is 17 amino acids long. CDR3 nucleotides: TGTGCCAGCAGCCCGGGGAGGAGCGGGGTCAGTGACAATGAGCAGTTCTTC. Its translation is CASSPGRSGVSDNEQFF.

V usage is TRBV6-2 or TRBV6-3 and J usage is TRBJ2-1; 7 nucleotides match TRBD1. The J segment lost 8 bases and the V segment lost 2 bases, leaving 9 bases of the junction unmatched. CDR1 is MNHEY and CDR2 is SVGEGT in the germline V gene. This CDR3 has 15 amino acids. The CDR3 coding sequence is TGTGCCAGCAGTTACAGAGAGGGGGCTGGGGATGAGCAGTTCTTC. This encodes CASSYREGAGDEQFF.

The rearrangement links TRBV15 to TRBJ2-7; 8 bases match TRBD2. Trimming removed 6 bases from V and 5 bases from J; junction bases left unmatched: 15. This CDR3 spans 16 amino acids. Germline V gene lookup returns CDR1 LNHNV and CDR2 YYDKDF (reference sequence). The DNA for the CDR3 is TGTGCCACCAGTACCCTCTGGGTAGCGGGGAGAGACGAGCAGTACTTC. Encoded protein: CATSTLWVAGRDEQYF.

The rearrangement links TRBV6-5 to TRBJ1-2; 8 positions agree with TRBD1. The V gene's germline CDR1 is MNHEY and CDR2 SVGAGI. This CDR3 comprises 15 residues. The ends lost 0 bases at V and 5 bases at J; junction bases unmatched: 5. The CDR3 spells CASSYSVDREYGYTF. The CDR3 DNA sequence: TGTGCCAGCAGTTACTCCGTGGACAGGGAGTATGGCTACACCTTC.

The chain joins TRBV7-2 to TRBJ1-2; 7 bases fit TRBD1. Germline CDR1 SGHTA, CDR2 FQGNSA. The length of the CDR3 is 14 residues. Trimming at V came to 3 bases and at J to 2 bases, leaving 3 bases not matched to a gene. The CDR3 sequence: CASSFSGQNYGYTF. The CDR3 coding sequence is TGTGCCAGCAGCTTCTCGGGACAGAACTATGGCTACACCTTC.

The chain has TRBV19 and TRBJ1-5, with 7 bases that match TRBD1. Germline CDR1 is LNHDA and CDR2 is SQIVND (reference sequence). The CDR3 spans 15 residues. The V segment lost 6 bases and the J segment 4 bases; nucleotides outside the gene matches: 9. This CDR3 reads CASSPTGTENQPQHF. The CDR3 DNA follows: TGTGCCAGTAGCCCCACCGGGACAGAGAATCAGCCCCAGCATTTT.

The rearrangement uses TRBV4-1 and TRBJ2-7; unclear D gene. This CDR3 region has 13 residues. The V and J ends lost 5 bases and 6 bases respectively, with 14 bases between them. Germline V gene data show CDR1 as MGHRA and CDR2 as YSYEKL. The CDR3 region is CASSEGNRVEQYF. The CDR3 DNA sequence: TGCGCCAGCAGCGAAGGGAATCGTGTCGAGCAGTACTTC.

The gene calls are TRBV7-2 and TRBJ1-3; D not resolved. CDR3 length equals 15 residues. Germline V gene sequence: CDR1 SGHTA, CDR2 FQGNSA. V was pared by 2 bases and J by 0 bases, with 8 bases between. The CDR3 sequence: CASSLRPLSGNTIYF. Here the CDR3 DNA reads TGTGCCAGCAGCTTACGCCCCCTCTCTGGAAACACCATATATTTT. The whole variable domain, filled in from reference TRBV7-2 and TRBJ1-3, reads GAGVSQSPSNKVTEKGKDVELRCDPISGHTALYWYRQSLGQGLEFLIYFQGNSAPDKSGLPSDRFSAERTGGSVSTLTIQRTQQEDSAVYLCASSLRPLSGNTIYFGEGSWLTVV.

This clone appeared a few times. For the CDR3, the DNA is TGTGCCAGCAGTGACCCGGCAGGGCCCAACTATGGCTACACCTTC. It specifies CASSDPAGPNYGYTF. The chain joins TRBV25-1 to TRBJ1-2, with TRBD1 as a possible D gene (5 bases). The CDR3 loop spans 15 amino acids. Germline V gives CDR1 MGHDK, CDR2 SYGVNS. V shed 3 bases and J shed 2 bases, with 13 bases lying between them.

The chain carries TRBV5-3 and TRBJ1-1; no definite D call. TRBV5-3 is an open reading frame, and its role is uncertain. The CDR3 runs to 15 residues. Trimming removed 0 bases at V and 0 bases at J, with 9 bases between. The CDR3 protein is CARSLDPTLNTEAFF. The CDR3 nucleotides read TGTGCCAGAAGCTTGGACCCTACACTGAACACTGAAGCTTTCTTT.

The chain couples TRBV7-2 to TRBJ2-5; no definite D call. The germline gives CDR1 SGHTA, CDR2 FQGNSA. Between the trimmed V and J ends, which lost 4 bases and 5 bases, there was a span of 8 bases. This CDR3 comprises 12 residues. The CDR3 DNA reads as TGTGCCAGCAGCTCGAACGGGGAGACCCAGTACTTC. Its protein product is CASSSNGETQYF.

This sequence joins TRBV10-1 and TRBJ1-3; 8 nucleotides align to TRBD1. J lost 8 bases, V lost 9 bases, and 9 bases had no gene match. The CDR3 loop spans 13 amino acids. Germline CDR1 reads WNHNN; CDR2 reads SYGVQD (reference sequence). The CDR3 coding sequence is TGCGCCAGATGTACAGGGGGTCCGTACACCATATATTTT. Translating it yields CARCTGGPYTIYF.

The gene calls are TRBV2 and TRBJ2-3, with 9 bases fitting TRBD1. The CDR3 loop spans 14 amino acids. The V and J ends lost 7 bases and 2 bases, in that order; junction bases with no gene match: 4. Germline CDR1 and CDR2: SNHLY and FYNNEI. The CDR3 DNA is TGTGCCAGCACCCGGGACAGGGCCACAGATACGCAGTATTTT. Its protein product is CASTRDRATDTQYF.

DNA of the CDR3: TGTGCCAGCAGTTACTATGGGGGCGGAGGCACTGAAGCTTTCTTT. The encoded protein is CASSYYGGGGTEAFF. V is TRBV6-5 and J is TRBJ1-1, with a tentative D call TRBD1 (6 bases). V dropped 1 base and J dropped 4 bases, with 13 bases sitting between them. Germline lookup yields CDR1 MNHEY and CDR2 SVGAGI. This CDR3 has 15 residues.

The chain uses TRBV7-2 and TRBJ1-2, with no clear D. Trimming removed 3 bases at V and 0 bases at J, with 14 bases between. Germline-derived CDR1 and CDR2 are SGHTA and FQGNSA. The CDR3 extends over 16 amino acids. In DNA form, the CDR3 reads TGTGCCAGCAGCTTCCCCCGCGGCCTAACTAACTATGGCTACACCTTC. It specifies CASSFPRGLTNYGYTF.

The rearrangement joins TRBV27 to TRBJ2-7; 7 bases line up with TRBD2. The J segment lost 4 bases and the V segment lost 6 bases, leaving 9 bases of the junction unmatched. The CDR3 has 14 residues. In germline, CDR1 is MNHEY, CDR2 SMNVEV (reference sequence). In DNA form, the CDR3 reads TGTGCCAGCAGCCCAGAGCAGCGGGGATACGAGCAGTACTTC. It encodes CASSPEQRGYEQYF.

This clone was seen just once. This chain uses TRBV19 with TRBJ1-1; a weak D match, TRBD1 (5 bases). The CDR3 is 11 amino acids. CDR1 LNHDA and CDR2 SQIVND come from the germline V gene (reference sequence). V lost 7 bases and J lost 8, with 11 bases in between. The CDR3 coding sequence is TGTGCCAGTAAGGGCTGGGGGGAAGCTTTCTTT. Translating it yields CASKGWGEAFF.

The chain combines TRBV7-2 with TRBJ2-2; tentatively, D is TRBD1 (6 bases). Germline CDR1 and CDR2: SGHTA and FQGNSA. Trimming left V 8 bases short and J 7 bases short, with 17 bases between. This CDR3 region has 14 residues. The CDR3 loop is CASLISGVDGELFF. CDR3 sequence (DNA): TGTGCCAGCCTAATCTCAGGGGTGGACGGGGAGCTGTTTTTT.

J is TRBJ1-1 and V is TRBV18; D gene unclear. Looked up from germline, CDR1 is KGHSH and CDR2 is LQKENI. CDR3 length equals 17 residues. Trimming removed 2 bases at V and 0 bases at J, with 16 bases between. Written as DNA, the CDR3 is TGTGCCAGCTCACCAAGACCCCAGGAAAACATGAACACTGAAGCTTTCTTT. Its protein product is CASSPRPQENMNTEAFF.

The gene calls are TRBV28 and TRBJ2-1; 12 nucleotides line up with TRBD2. The CDR3 consists of 17 residues. With V trimmed by 6 bases and J by 0 bases, 6 bases remained unmatched. Germline V gives CDR1 MDHEN, CDR2 SYDVKM. The CDR3: CASSDTSGGRSYNEQFF. CDR3 nucleotides: TGTGCCAGCAGCGATACTAGCGGGGGGCGCTCCTACAATGAGCAGTTCTTC.

This sequence joins TRBV10-3 and TRBJ1-1; 7 positions match TRBD1. Germline V gives CDR1 ENHRY, CDR2 SYGVKD. This CDR3 spans 16 amino acids. Trimming removed 0 bases from V and 1 base from J; junction bases left unmatched: 5. Written as DNA, the CDR3 is TGTGCCATCAGTGAGTCCCGGGGGACAGCGAACACTGAAGCTTTCTTT. Translated: CAISESRGTANTEAFF.